This entry lists 11 T cell receptor beta chains sequenced from one sample in a study of cytomegalovirus exposure and HLA in healthy donors. With 60 Vbeta and 13 Jbeta primers, the PCR was carried out. This table comes from immunoSEQ multiplex PCR, and its TCRdb copy is limited to in-frame clones, with some not included. The repertoire holds 180,000 or so clones, with roughly 9.4% as singletons. The source material was PBMCs. Receptor source: a woman aged 25-40 years in good health and CMV-seropositive.

As DNA, the CDR3 is TGTGCCAGCGGGAGGACAAGGTTAGAGACCCAGTACTTC. This sequence encodes CASGRTRLETQYF. V gene TRBV7-6 combines with J gene TRBJ2-5; a weak D match, TRBD2 (6 bases). The CDR3 is 13 amino acids. V was clipped by 8 bases and J by 4 bases, with 14 bases between them. Germline assignment: CDR1 SGHVS and CDR2 FNYEAQ. Supplemented by reference TRBV7-6 and TRBJ2-5, the full variable domain reads GAGVSQSPRYKVTKRGQDVALRCDPISGHVSLYWYRQALGQGPEFLTYFNYEAQQDKSGLPNDRFSAERPEGSISTLTIQRTEQRDSAMYRCASGRTRLETQYFGPGTRLLVL.

This clone was seen a handful of times. This CDR3 reads CASSDGAGRKIDTQYF. CDR3 coding DNA: TGTGCCAGCAGTGATGGGGCGGGACGAAAGATCGATACGCAGTATTTT. V gene TRBV2 combines with J gene TRBJ2-3; D is possibly TRBD2 (6 bases). The CDR3 covers 16 residues. The ends were cut back, 3 bases at V and 6 bases at J, with 19 bases in the middle. In germline, CDR1 is SNHLY, CDR2 FYNNEI.

The J gene is TRBJ1-2, the V gene TRBV25-1; a weak D match, TRBD1 (5 bases). The V and J ends lost 4 bases and 4 bases respectively, with 10 bases between them. This CDR3 has 13 residues. Germline-derived CDR1 and CDR2 are MGHDK and SYGVNS. The CDR3 DNA follows: TGTGCCAGCAGTGGATCAGGGCCCTATGGCTACACCTTC. Amino acid sequence: CASSGSGPYGYTF.

The sample holds a few counts of this clone. The rearrangement links TRBV4-1 to TRBJ1-1; 8 bases match TRBD1. In germline, CDR1 is MGHRA, CDR2 YSYEKL. The length of the CDR3 is 19 residues. The ends lost 4 bases at V and 2 bases at J; junction bases unmatched: 18. The CDR3 DNA follows: TGCGCCAGCAGCCGACAGGTCCGGCAGGGGGCGAGGGTAAACACTGAAGCTTTCTTT. Translating gives CASSRQVRQGARVNTEAFF.

The chain is built from TRBV5-8 and TRBJ1-1; perhaps TRBD1 as D (5 bases). The germline V gene has CDR1 SGHTS and CDR2 YDEGEE. The CDR3 is 18 amino acids. The ends were cut back, 0 bases at V and 0 bases at J, with 18 bases in the middle. This CDR3 reads CASSLARGSGRMNTEAFF. The CDR3 DNA sequence: TGTGCCAGCAGCTTGGCTAGGGGCTCTGGTCGGATGAACACTGAAGCTTTCTTT.

In its sample, this clone was seen a few times. This chain connects TRBV5-1 to TRBJ2-7; the match to TRBD1 covers 7 bases. Germline V gives CDR1 SGHRS, CDR2 YFSETQ. The CDR3 runs to 14 residues. With 2 bases clipped from V and 4 bases from J, the junction kept 6 bases outside the gene matches. CDR3 amino acids: CASSFPDRVYEQYF. The DNA for the CDR3 is TGCGCCAGCAGCTTCCCTGACAGGGTGTACGAGCAGTACTTC.

Only a few counts were recorded for this clone. The V call is TRBV6-5, the J call TRBJ1-4; 7 bases match TRBD1. This CDR3 contains 15 residues. From germline, CDR1 is MNHEY and CDR2 SVGAGI. V gave up 5 bases and J gave up 10 bases; unmatched junction bases: 13. The CDR3 DNA is TGTGCCAGCAGTCTAAACTGGGACAGTATGACAAAACTGTTTTTT. Its translation is CASSLNWDSMTKLFF.

In this sample, this clone turned up a few times. The chain carries TRBV11-2 and TRBJ2-3; the match to TRBD2 covers 7 bases. CDR1 SGHAT and CDR2 FQNNGV come from the germline V gene. Germline trimming cut 5 bases from V and 6 bases from J; bases unmatched to any gene: 11. The CDR3 runs 15 residues. In DNA, the CDR3 is TGTGCCAGCAGCCCCCAATTAGCGGGCAGGGATACGCAGTATTTT. Its translation: CASSPQLAGRDTQYF.

The rearrangement joins TRBV4-1 to TRBJ2-1; 14 bases match TRBD2. CDR3 length equals 18 residues. The germline V gene has CDR1 MGHRA and CDR2 YSYEKL. With 4 bases clipped from V and 7 bases from J, the junction kept 12 bases outside the gene matches. DNA of the CDR3: TGCGCCAGCAGCCTCGGACTAGCGGGAGGTCTAATTAAGAATGAGCAGTTCTTC. Translating gives CASSLGLAGGLIKNEQFF.

V usage is TRBV6-5 and J usage is TRBJ2-2; D might be TRBD2 (5 bases). Germline V gives CDR1 MNHEY, CDR2 SVGAGI. Trimming left V 6 bases short and J 4 bases short, with 15 bases between. The CDR3 covers 15 residues. DNA of the CDR3: TGTGCCAGCAGACTAGACCAGGCCACCACCGGGGAGCTGTTTTTT. Residues: CASRLDQATTGELFF.

The chain has TRBV29-1 and TRBJ2-7, with 7 nucleotides matching TRBD2. The CDR3 length is 12 residues. Germline V CDR1 and CDR2: SQVTM, ANQGSEA. J gave up 3 bases and V 8 bases, and 7 bases lay outside the gene matches. CDR3 sequence: CSTLAGDYEQYF. The CDR3 DNA is TGCAGCACCCTGGCGGGAGACTACGAGCAGTACTTC.